Shown below are 14 T cell receptor beta chains from a single sample sequenced in a study of T cell responses to AZD1222 COVID-19 vaccine (dated by TCRdb to the early 2020s). The label giving this sample's time point can be read as: baseline before first vaccination. The library relied on the immunoSEQ multiplex PCR assay. TCRdb provides this immuneACCESS table in a form limited to in-frame rearrangements. Some clones are lacking; in checked studies, under half of them reflect an unresolved V gene, and why the rest are absent is not known. Counted in this sample were 140,000 to 150,000 clones; approximately 89% of them appeared once. Of the sample, roughly 15% falls within the top ten clones. The sequenced sample was peripheral blood, obtained on day 0 of AZD1222 vaccination. The receptors were gathered from an adult in good health.

The chain has TRBV6-2 or TRBV6-3 and TRBJ1-6; no firm D call. This CDR3 has 14 residues. The germline V gene encodes CDR1 MNHEY and CDR2 SVGEGT. V shed 6 bases and J shed 8 bases, with 14 bases lying between them. The CDR3 DNA reads as TGTGCCAGCAGCCCCAGAGGATGGGATTCACCCCTCCACTTT. Translation gives CASSPRGWDSPLHF.

The chain couples TRBV29-1 to TRBJ1-4; 9 bases match TRBD1. Germline V lookup: CDR1 SQVTM, CDR2 ANQGSEA. V lost 8 bases, J lost 8 bases, and 9 bases stayed unmatched. The length of the CDR3 is 13 residues. CDR3 coding DNA: TGCAGCTCCGAGACAGGGGGTGACGAAAAACTGTTTTTT. This sequence encodes CSSETGGDEKLFF. The whole variable domain, filled in from reference TRBV29-1 and TRBJ1-4, reads SAVISQKPSRDICQRGTSLTIQCQVDSQVTMMFWYRQQPGQSLTLIATANQGSEATYESGFVIDKFPISRPNLTFSTLTVSNMSPEDSSIYLCSSETGGDEKLFFGSGTQLSVL.

The J gene is TRBJ2-5, the V gene TRBV9, with TRBD2 matching 7 bases. CDR3 length: 17 residues. The germline gives CDR1 SGDLS, CDR2 YYNGEE. V lost 0 bases and J lost 5; bases outside the gene matches: 13. CDR3 DNA sequence: TGTGCCAGCAGCGTAGGCCCCTCGGACGGGGGGTGGGAGACCCAGTACTTC. Translated: CASSVGPSDGGWETQYF.

The J gene is TRBJ2-7, the V gene TRBV11-2, with D perhaps given as TRBD1 or TRBD2 (6 bases each). Germline-derived CDR1 and CDR2 are SGHAT and FQNNGV. Deletions cut 6 bases from V and 1 base from J, with 13 bases between. CDR3 size: 14 residues. In nucleotides, the CDR3 is TGTGCCAGCAGTAGAGGGGGGCAATCCTACGAGCAGTACTTC. Amino acid sequence: CASSRGGQSYEQYF.

A note on this clone: At one boundary the junction diverges from the germline segment, which might be a read error. This chain connects TRBV10-3 to TRBJ1-5, with a possible D match to TRBD1 (6 bases). This CDR3 has 11 amino acids. Germline CDR1 ENHRY, CDR2 SYGVKD. This CDR3 reads CASQRGATRDF. CDR3 nucleotide sequence: TGTGCCAGCCAAAGGGGGGCGACTCGGGATTTT.

The V call is TRBV9, the J call TRBJ1-2; D not resolved. Germline values: CDR1 SGDLS, CDR2 YYNGEE. Trimming removed 3 bases at V and 6 bases at J, with 9 bases between. CDR3 length equals 12 residues. The CDR3 reads CASSANKNGYTF. The CDR3 bases are TGTGCCAGCAGCGCCAACAAGAATGGCTACACCTTC.

This sequence joins TRBV28 and TRBJ1-4; 8 positions match TRBD1. Germline CDR1 and CDR2: MDHEN and SYDVKM. Trimming at V came to 4 bases and at J to 8 bases, leaving 6 bases not matched to a gene. This CDR3 contains 14 residues. CDR3 nucleotide sequence: TGTGCCAGCAGTTGGGGGGACAGGACAGAAAAACTGTTTTTT. Translated, it gives CASSWGDRTEKLFF.

The chain carries TRBV2 and TRBJ1-2, with D perhaps matching TRBD1 (5 bases). CDR1 and CDR2 from the germline V gene are SNHLY and FYNNEI. Trimming took off 6 bases at V and 7 bases at J, with 18 bases between the two ends. The CDR3 consists of 14 residues. CDR3 nucleotides: TGTGCCAGCAGGGGCCGGGGGAACGAAGGTGGCTACACCTTC. Residues: CASRGRGNEGGYTF. Complete variable domain (other parts from reference TRBV2 and TRBJ1-2): EPEVTQTPSHQVTQMGQEVILRCVPISNHLYFYWYRQILGQKVEFLVSFYNNEISEKSEIFDDQFSVERPDGSNFTLKIRSTKLEDSAMYFCASRGRGNEGGYTFGSGTRLTVV.

The chain has TRBV18 and TRBJ2-5; TRBD1 matches 9 bases. The CDR3 has 14 amino acids. The germline V gene has CDR1 KGHSH and CDR2 LQKENI. With 3 bases clipped from V and 5 bases from J, the junction kept 4 bases outside the gene matches. This CDR3 is CASSPGQGMETQYF. The CDR3 coding sequence is TGTGCCAGCTCACCGGGACAGGGAATGGAGACCCAGTACTTC.

The CDR3, as DNA: TGTGCCACCAGCATTCGGACAGGGGATGGGTTCTATGGCTACACCTTC. Encoded protein: CATSIRTGDGFYGYTF. The genes are TRBV15 and TRBJ1-2, with 9 bases aligning to TRBD1. V shed 4 bases, J shed 4 bases, and the junction held 10 bases outside the gene matches. The CDR3 length is 16 residues. CDR1 and CDR2 from the germline V gene are LNHNV and YYDKDF (reference sequence).

CDR3: CASSDELAGTGELFF. The CDR3 DNA follows: TGTGCCAGCAGTGATGAGCTAGCGGGGACCGGGGAGCTGTTTTTT. The V and J genes are TRBV6-4 and TRBJ2-2; TRBD2 aligns across 9 bases. Germline CDR1 is MRHNA and CDR2 is SNTAGT. The CDR3 extends over 15 amino acids. V lost 3 bases, J lost 5 bases, and 4 bases stayed unmatched.

This chain uses TRBV7-2 with TRBJ2-1; unclear D gene. Per germline, CDR1 SGHTA and CDR2 FQGNSA. V dropped 3 bases and J dropped 10 bases, with 10 bases sitting between them. This CDR3 region has 12 residues. Written as DNA, the CDR3 is TGTGCCAGCAGCTTTCCGCCCGGGGAGCAGTTCTTC. This gives the protein CASSFPPGEQFF.

The V gene is TRBV6-5, the J gene TRBJ1-1; D call uncertain. Looked up from germline, CDR1 is MNHEY and CDR2 is SVGAGI. There are 15 residues in the CDR3. V was shortened by 6 bases and J by 0 bases, with 14 bases between the two germline ends. The CDR3 protein is CASRDLTFMNTEAFF. Written as DNA, the CDR3 is TGTGCCAGCAGGGACTTGACCTTCATGAACACTGAAGCTTTCTTT.

This chain links TRBV18 with TRBJ2-1; no clear D. This CDR3 is built from 10 residues. The V gene lost 6 bases and the J gene lost 3 bases, with 0 bases spanning the gap. CDR1 and CDR2 (germline): KGHSH, LQKENI. For the CDR3, the DNA is TGTGCCAGCTCCTACAATGAGCAGTTCTTC. Its protein is CASSYNEQFF.